Shown below are 24 T cell receptor beta chains from a single sample sequenced in a study of cytomegalovirus exposure and HLA in healthy donors. A multiplex PCR was run with 60 Vbeta primers and 13 Jbeta primers. Generated by immunoSEQ multiplex PCR, the TCRdb table keeps only in-frame clones and is missing some. This sample contains roughly 51,000 clones. Sequencing was done on a sample of PBMCs. The source of these receptors is a woman between 35 and 50 years old in good health and CMV-seronegative.

The chain couples TRBV18 to TRBJ1-5; D remains ambiguous. Trimming left V 4 bases short and J 7 bases short, with 11 bases between. The CDR3 has 13 amino acids. In germline, CDR1 is KGHSH, CDR2 LQKENI. CDR3 sequence: CASSLEGGQPQHF. The CDR3 bases are TGTGCCAGCTCACTTGAGGGCGGGCAGCCCCAGCATTTT.

This sequence joins TRBV4-2 and TRBJ1-1; 11 bases align to TRBD1. CDR1 and CDR2 (germline): LGHNA, YNFKEQ. The CDR3 totals 21 residues. With 0 bases clipped from V and 1 base from J, the junction kept 16 bases outside the gene matches. CDR3 nucleotides: TGTGCCAGCAGCCAAGATTTGCGGGTCGGGGGACAGGGGGGCGGGAACACTGAAGCTTTCTTT. It encodes CASSQDLRVGGQGGGNTEAFF.

The V gene is TRBV28, the J gene TRBJ1-5; the match to TRBD1 covers 9 bases. Germline V gene lookup returns CDR1 MDHEN and CDR2 SYDVKM. CDR3 size: 17 residues. V shed 3 bases and J 0 bases; nucleotides not matched to a gene: 6. CDR3: CASSFGTGIYSNQPQHF. The CDR3 DNA reads TGTGCCAGCAGTTTTGGGACAGGGATTTATAGCAATCAGCCCCAGCATTTT.

This chain links TRBV10-3 with TRBJ2-1; TRBD1 might be the D (5 bases). Germline values: CDR1 ENHRY, CDR2 SYGVKD. Trimming removed 4 bases from V and 7 bases from J, with 29 bases in between. CDR3 length: 19 amino acids. The CDR3 DNA is TGTGCCATCAGTGTTGGCCCCACTCTGGGTGTCCCACACAGGAATGAGCAGTTCTTC. It encodes CAISVGPTLGVPHRNEQFF.

The chain combines TRBV9 with TRBJ1-6; 9 bases are a match to TRBD1. CDR3 length: 17 amino acids. Germline CDR1 reads SGDLS; CDR2 reads YYNGEE. The V segment lost 3 bases and the J segment 8 bases; nucleotides outside the gene matches: 12. The CDR3 region is CASSGSSGTGFDSPLHF. In DNA form, the CDR3 reads TGTGCCAGCAGCGGAAGCTCCGGGACAGGGTTTGATTCACCCCTCCACTTT.

The chain has TRBV28 and TRBJ1-1; D remains unclear. Trimming shortened V by 7 bases and J by 0 bases, and 12 bases separated the two germline ends. CDR1 is MDHEN and CDR2 is SYDVKM in the germline V gene. CDR3 length: 14 amino acids. The CDR3 spells CASTTGQLNTEAFF. CDR3 sequence (DNA): TGTGCCAGCACCACTGGGCAGCTGAACACTGAAGCTTTCTTT.

The chain carries TRBV6-5 and TRBJ2-5, with D possibly being TRBD2 (5 bases). V was clipped by 5 bases and J by 6 bases, with 19 bases between them. This CDR3 contains 15 residues. CDR1 is MNHEY and CDR2 is SVGAGI in the germline V gene. In DNA form, the CDR3 reads TGTGCCAGCAGTCCGAATGGACTGCTAAGGCAGACCCAGTACTTC. It is translated as CASSPNGLLRQTQYF.

CDR3 DNA sequence: TGTGCCAGCAGCTTGGGCCTGAACACTGAAGCTTTCTTT. Its translation is CASSLGLNTEAFF. The chain recombines TRBV11-1 with TRBJ1-1; D is unresolved. This CDR3 spans 13 amino acids. Between the trimmed V and J ends, which lost 3 bases and 0 bases, there was a span of 5 bases. Per germline, CDR1 SGHAT and CDR2 FQDESV (reference sequence).

The chain is built from TRBV6-5 and TRBJ1-5; a weak D match, TRBD1 (6 bases). The germline CDR1 and CDR2 sequences are MNHEY and SVGAGI. The CDR3 sequence is 15 residues long. The ends were cut back, 0 bases at V and 3 bases at J, with 9 bases in the middle. The CDR3 protein is CASSYSSGANQPQHF. The CDR3 DNA is TGTGCCAGCAGTTACTCGTCAGGGGCCAATCAGCCCCAGCATTTT.

The chain couples TRBV29-1 to TRBJ1-1; 10 bases fit TRBD1. V was pared by 4 bases and J by 0 bases, with 2 bases of the junction left unmatched. CDR1 and CDR2 from the germline V gene are SQVTM and ANQGSEA. This CDR3 is 14 amino acids long. CDR3 sequence reads: CSVADRGLNTEAFF. The CDR3 DNA follows: TGCAGCGTTGCCGACAGGGGGCTGAACACTGAAGCTTTCTTT.

The chain joins TRBV7-9 to TRBJ1-1; D is possibly TRBD1 (5 bases). Trimming removed 5 bases at V and 6 bases at J, with 16 bases between. This CDR3 region has 14 residues. Germline V gene lookup returns CDR1 SEHNR and CDR2 FQNEAQ (reference sequence). The CDR3 spells CASSGMGREAEAFF. CDR3 DNA sequence: TGTGCCAGCAGCGGTATGGGGCGTGAGGCTGAAGCTTTCTTT.

V gene TRBV7-2 combines with J gene TRBJ1-4; 9 bases align to TRBD1. The CDR3 is 15 residues long. V gave up 5 bases and J gave up 7 bases; unmatched junction bases: 8. Germline loops: CDR1 SGHTA, CDR2 FQGNSA. DNA for the CDR3: TGTGCCAGCAGCCCACAGGGGGCGGAGGGTGAAAAACTGTTTTTT. It yields the protein CASSPQGAEGEKLFF.

As concerns this clone: An end of the junction does not agree with germline; a read error may underlie this. V and J are TRBV30 and TRBJ1-1; D uncertain. Germline loops: CDR1 GTSNPN, CDR2 SVGIG (reference sequence). The CDR3 spans 14 residues. CDR3 sequence: CAWSPRVGDTEDFF. The CDR3 coding sequence is TGTGCCTGGAGTCCCCGGGTGGGAGATACTGAAGATTTCTTT.

The J gene is TRBJ2-7, the V gene TRBV6-1; unclear D gene. Germline loops: CDR1 MNHNS, CDR2 SASEGT. This CDR3 has 12 amino acids. Trimming took 5 bases from V and 4 from J, leaving 9 bases between them. CDR3 sequence: CASSFRDYEQYF. The CDR3 DNA sequence: TGTGCCAGCAGTTTCCGCGATTACGAGCAGTACTTC.

The rearrangement links TRBV5-1 to TRBJ1-2; tentative D call: TRBD1 (5 bases). Trimming left V 0 bases short and J 6 bases short, with 6 bases between. The germline V gene encodes CDR1 SGHRS and CDR2 YFSETQ. The CDR3 loop spans 12 amino acids. Here the CDR3 reads CASSLVGDGYTF. CDR3 DNA sequence: TGCGCCAGCAGCTTGGTAGGGGATGGCTACACCTTC. The full variable domain, rest sourced from reference TRBV5-1 and TRBJ1-2, is KAGVTQTPRYLIKTRGQQVTLSCSPISGHRSVSWYQQTPGQGLQFLFEYFSETQRNKGNFPGRFSGRQFSNSRSEMNVSTLELGDSALYLCASSLVGDGYTFGSGTRLTVV.

The chain recombines TRBV30 with TRBJ2-3; 9 bases line up with TRBD2. Germline V CDR1 and CDR2: GTSNPN, SVGIG (reference sequence). After removal of 8 bases from V and 2 bases from J, the junction contained 11 bases not matched to a gene. The CDR3 has 15 residues. CDR3 nucleotides: TGTGCCCTGGTTATCAGCGGGAGGTACACAGATACGCAGTATTTT. It is translated as CALVISGRYTDTQYF.

The chain carries TRBV2 and TRBJ2-5; D may be TRBD1 (6 bases). The CDR3 is 14 amino acids. Trimming pared 3 bases from V and 5 bases from J, leaving 13 bases between. Germline V CDR1 and CDR2: SNHLY, FYNNEI. Here the CDR3 DNA reads TGTGCCAGCAGTGAGGTACAGGGCGGGGAGACCCAGTACTTC. This codes for CASSEVQGGETQYF.

CDR3 sequence reads: CASSDGQGLWETQYF. For the CDR3, the DNA is TGTGCCAGCAGTGACGGGCAGGGCTTGTGGGAGACCCAGTACTTC. The chain recombines TRBV2 with TRBJ2-5, with D perhaps matching TRBD1 (5 bases). Trimming pared 3 bases from V and 5 bases from J, leaving 16 bases between. CDR1 and CDR2 (germline): SNHLY, FYNNEI. The CDR3 loop spans 15 amino acids. The variable domain in full, with the rest retrieved from reference TRBV2 and TRBJ2-5, is EPEVTQTPSHQVTQMGQEVILRCVPISNHLYFYWYRQILGQKVEFLVSFYNNEISEKSEIFDDQFSVERPDGSNFTLKIRSTKLEDSAMYFCASSDGQGLWETQYFGPGTRLLVL.

Comment on this clone: The junction differs from germline at one of its ends, possibly a read error. This chain links TRBV15 with TRBJ2-3; TRBD2 matches 8 bases. The CDR3 is 16 amino acids. Germline lookup yields CDR1 LNHNV and CDR2 YYDKDF (reference sequence). The CDR3 reads CATSRDRGSGKDKQYF. CDR3 nucleotides: TGTGCCACCAGCAGAGATCGGGGTAGCGGGAAGGATAAGCAGTATTTT.

The gene calls are TRBV6-1 and TRBJ1-3; tentatively, D is TRBD1 (6 bases). Trimming pared 2 bases from V and 4 bases from J, leaving 24 bases between. Germline-derived CDR1 and CDR2 are MNHNS and SASEGT. The CDR3 is made up of 19 amino acids. DNA of the CDR3: TGTGCCAGCAGTGAACAGAACCCAGTCACAGGGTTCATGGGAAACACCATATATTTT. Translating gives CASSEQNPVTGFMGNTIYF.

The rearrangement joins TRBV19 to TRBJ2-3; 11 bases align to TRBD1. V shed 7 bases and J 3 bases; nucleotides not matched to a gene: 12. The CDR3 consists of 17 residues. Looked up from germline, CDR1 is LNHDA and CDR2 is SQIVND (reference sequence). The CDR3 sequence is CASKKNPGQGVTDTQYF. In DNA form, the CDR3 reads TGTGCCAGTAAAAAAAACCCGGGACAGGGGGTTACAGATACGCAGTATTTT.

The V gene is TRBV7-9, the J gene TRBJ1-2; TRBD1 matches 9 bases. Looked up from germline, CDR1 is SEHNR and CDR2 is FQNEAQ (reference sequence). The CDR3 totals 15 residues. V lost 0 bases to trimming and J lost 4 bases; unmatched junction nucleotides: 3. CDR3 DNA sequence: TGTGCCAGCAGCTTAGCCGGGACAGGGACCTATGGCTACACCTTC. It encodes CASSLAGTGTYGYTF.

This sequence joins TRBV4-2 and TRBJ1-1; D is perhaps TRBD1 (5 bases). The V gene lost 4 bases and the J gene lost 1 base, with 13 bases spanning the gap. The CDR3 has 15 residues. Germline-derived CDR1 and CDR2 are LGHNA and YNFKEQ. This chain's CDR3 is CASSPGGEGNTEAFF. The CDR3 bases are TGTGCCAGCAGCCCGGGGGGGGAAGGGAACACTGAAGCTTTCTTT.

The V call is TRBV2, the J call TRBJ2-5; D not resolved. Germline loops: CDR1 SNHLY, CDR2 FYNNEI. V lost 4 bases to trimming and J lost 3 bases, with 6 bases between them. This CDR3 spans 12 amino acids. CDR3 in DNA: TGTGCCAGCAGTGTGCTAGAAGAGACCCAGTACTTC. Amino acid sequence: CASSVLEETQYF. Complete variable domain (other parts from reference TRBV2 and TRBJ2-5): EPEVTQTPSHQVTQMGQEVILRCVPISNHLYFYWYRQILGQKVEFLVSFYNNEISEKSEIFDDQFSVERPDGSNFTLKIRSTKLEDSAMYFCASSVLEETQYFGPGTRLLVL.